This entry describes one T cell receptor beta chain. This sample is part of a study of blood T cell repertoires in COVID-19. Across the study: PBMCs, B-cell-depleted T cells, or T cells provided the cDNA or gDNA that made up the material.

Sequencing was performed with immunoSEQ multiplex PCR; in TCRdb, only in-frame clones are kept and a portion is missing. Seen here are about 86,000 clones, around 87% observed once, and the top ten hold about 1.2%. This CDR3 is built from 13 residues. CDR1 and CDR2 (germline): LGHDT, YNNKEL (reference sequence). Trimming removed 1 base from V and 4 bases from J, with 7 bases in between. The J gene is TRBJ1-2, the V gene TRBV3-1 (or the pseudogene TRBV3-2); D perhaps matches TRBD1 (6 bases). The sequenced sample was peripheral blood. The clonotype originates from a human donor in a cohort sampled during active COVID-19. CDR3 nucleotide sequence: TGTGCCAGCAGCCAAGGGACAGTCTATGGCTACACCTTC. Translation gives CASSQGTVYGYTF.